The sequence of this TCR beta chain was determined in a study of cytomegalovirus exposure and HLA in healthy donors. The germline V and J ends were trimmed by 0 bases and 3 bases, with 11 bases remaining between them. Germline CDR1 is KGHSH and CDR2 is LQKENI. The CDR3 is 15 amino acids. Some clones are missing from TCRdb's copy, which holds only in-frame ones; the method was immunoSEQ multiplex PCR. The data hold 85,000 to 95,000 clones, with 96% observed a single time. The source of this sequence is a man between 18 and 29 years old in good health and CMV-seronegative. This rearrangement joins TRBV18 to TRBJ1-2; possibly TRBD1 for D (6 bases). The sequenced sample was PBMCs. The CDR3 loop reads CASSPPPQGYYGYTF. The CDR3, as DNA: TGTGCCAGCTCACCACCCCCGCAGGGGTACTATGGCTACACCTTC.